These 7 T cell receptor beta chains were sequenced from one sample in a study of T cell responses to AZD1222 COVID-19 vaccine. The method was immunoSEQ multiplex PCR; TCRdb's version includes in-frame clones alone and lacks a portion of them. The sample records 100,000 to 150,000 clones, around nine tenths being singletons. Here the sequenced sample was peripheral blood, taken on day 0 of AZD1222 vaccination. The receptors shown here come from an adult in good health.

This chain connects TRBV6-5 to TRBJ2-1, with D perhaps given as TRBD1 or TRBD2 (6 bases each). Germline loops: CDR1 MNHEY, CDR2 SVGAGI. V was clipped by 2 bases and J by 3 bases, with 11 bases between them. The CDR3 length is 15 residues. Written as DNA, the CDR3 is TGTGCCAGCAGTTACACGGGGGCACTCTACAATGAGCAGTTCTTC. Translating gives CASSYTGALYNEQFF.

CDR3 DNA sequence: TGTGCCACCGGAGAGGAGGATACGCAGTATTTT. It is translated as CATGEEDTQYF. The chain carries TRBV24-1 and TRBJ2-3; D unresolved. This CDR3 contains 11 residues. V was cut by 9 bases and J by 6 bases, with 9 bases left in between. CDR1 KGHDR and CDR2 SFDVKD come from the germline V gene.

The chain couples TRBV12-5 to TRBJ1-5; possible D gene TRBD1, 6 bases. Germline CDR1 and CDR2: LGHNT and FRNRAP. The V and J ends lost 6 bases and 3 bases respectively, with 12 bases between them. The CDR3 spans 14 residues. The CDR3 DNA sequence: TGTGCTAGTGGGGGGCAGGGGAACAATCAGCCCCAGCATTTT. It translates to CASGGQGNNQPQHF.

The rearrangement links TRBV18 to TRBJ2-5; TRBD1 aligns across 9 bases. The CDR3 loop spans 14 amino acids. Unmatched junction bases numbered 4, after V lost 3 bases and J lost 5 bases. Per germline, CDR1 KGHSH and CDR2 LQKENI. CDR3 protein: CASSPGQGGETQYF. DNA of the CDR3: TGTGCCAGCTCACCGGGACAGGGCGGGGAGACCCAGTACTTC.

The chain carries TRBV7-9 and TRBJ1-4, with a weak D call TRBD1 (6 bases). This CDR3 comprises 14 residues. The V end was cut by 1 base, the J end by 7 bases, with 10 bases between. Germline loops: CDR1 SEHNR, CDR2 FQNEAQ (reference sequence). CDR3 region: CASSLGGPAEKLFF. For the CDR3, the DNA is TGTGCCAGCAGCTTAGGGGGGCCCGCTGAAAAACTGTTTTTT. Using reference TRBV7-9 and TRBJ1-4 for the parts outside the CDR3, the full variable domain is DTGVSQNPRHKITKRGQNVTFRCDPISEHNRLYWYRQTLGQGPEFLTYFQNEAQLEKSRLLSDRFSAERPKGSFSTLEIQRTEQGDSAMYLCASSLGGPAEKLFFGSGTQLSVL.

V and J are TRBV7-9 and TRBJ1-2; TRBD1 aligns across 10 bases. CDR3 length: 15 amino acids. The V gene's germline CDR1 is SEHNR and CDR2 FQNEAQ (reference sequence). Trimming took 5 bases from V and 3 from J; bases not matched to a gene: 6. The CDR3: CASSLRGTGDYGYTF. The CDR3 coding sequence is TGTGCCAGCAGCCTAAGGGGGACAGGGGACTATGGCTACACCTTC.

CDR3 nucleotide sequence: TGTGCCAGCAGCGTGGACAGGGCCGGAACCGGGGAGCTGTTTTTT. Its protein is CASSVDRAGTGELFF. The V gene is TRBV7-3, the J gene TRBJ2-2, with 8 bases fitting TRBD1. Per germline, CDR1 SGHTA and CDR2 FQGTGA. The CDR3 has 15 amino acids. The junction had 7 bases not matched to a gene; V was cut back by 5 bases and J by 5 bases.